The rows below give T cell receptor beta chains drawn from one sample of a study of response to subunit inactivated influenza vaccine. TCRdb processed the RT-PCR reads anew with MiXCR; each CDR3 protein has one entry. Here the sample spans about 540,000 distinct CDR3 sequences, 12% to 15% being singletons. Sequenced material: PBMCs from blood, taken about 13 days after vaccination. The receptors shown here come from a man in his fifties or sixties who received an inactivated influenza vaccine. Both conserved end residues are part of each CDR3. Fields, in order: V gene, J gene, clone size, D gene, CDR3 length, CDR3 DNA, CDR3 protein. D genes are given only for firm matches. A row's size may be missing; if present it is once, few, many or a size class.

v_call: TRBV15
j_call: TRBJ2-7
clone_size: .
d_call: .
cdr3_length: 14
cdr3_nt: TGTGCCACCAGCAGAGATTGGGTCTCCTACGAGCAGTACTTC
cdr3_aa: CATSRDWVSYEQYF

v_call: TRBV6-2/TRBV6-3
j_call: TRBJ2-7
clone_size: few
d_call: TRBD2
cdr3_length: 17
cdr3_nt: TGTGCCAGCAGTTATCAGACTAGCGGGAGGTCGTCCTACGAGCAGTACTTC
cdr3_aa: CASSYQTSGRSSYEQYF

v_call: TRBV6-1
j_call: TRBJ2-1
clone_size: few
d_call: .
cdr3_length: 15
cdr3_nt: TGTGCCAGCATCCGCCGGAGAGGGGAGGGGGATGAGCAGTTCTTC
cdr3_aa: CASIRRRGEGDEQFF

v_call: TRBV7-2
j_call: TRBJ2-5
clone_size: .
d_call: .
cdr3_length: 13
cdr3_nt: TGTGCCAGCACCCCCGGGGAGGTCGAGACCCAGTACTTC
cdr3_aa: CASTPGEVETQYF

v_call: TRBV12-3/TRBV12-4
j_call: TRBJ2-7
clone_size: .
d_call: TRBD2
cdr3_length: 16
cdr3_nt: TGTGCCAGCAGTTTAGCCTCACTAGCGGTAGTCGACGAGCAGTACTTC
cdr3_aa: CASSLASLAVVDEQYF

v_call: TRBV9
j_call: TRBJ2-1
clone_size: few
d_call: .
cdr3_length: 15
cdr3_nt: TGTGCCAGCAGCGTAGAAGTACTTAGCAACAATGAGCAGTTCTTC
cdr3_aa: CASSVEVLSNNEQFF

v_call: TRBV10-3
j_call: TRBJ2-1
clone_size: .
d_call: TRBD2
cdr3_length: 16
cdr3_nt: TGTGCCATCAGTGAGCCCCCGGGCGGGAGGGCCCTTGAGCAGTTCTTC
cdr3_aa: CAISEPPGGRALEQFF

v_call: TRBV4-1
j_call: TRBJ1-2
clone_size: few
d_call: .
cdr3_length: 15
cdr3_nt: TGCGCCAGCAGCCAAGATCCGGGTATAAGCTATGGCTACACCTTC
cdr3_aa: CASSQDPGISYGYTF

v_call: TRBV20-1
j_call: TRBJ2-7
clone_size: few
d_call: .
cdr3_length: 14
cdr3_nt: TGCAGTGCTAGAGATCCGGCAGGGAGATACGAGCAGTACTTC
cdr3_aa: CSARDPAGRYEQYF

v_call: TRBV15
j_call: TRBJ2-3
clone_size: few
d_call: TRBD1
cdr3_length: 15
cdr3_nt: TGTGCCACCAGCAGGACCTCAGGGGGCGGGGATACGCAGTATTTT
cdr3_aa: CATSRTSGGGDTQYF

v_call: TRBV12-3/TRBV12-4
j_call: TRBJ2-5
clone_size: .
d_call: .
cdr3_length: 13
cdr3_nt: TGTGCCAGCAGTTTCCTCAGGTCGGAGACCCAGTACTTC
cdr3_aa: CASSFLRSETQYF

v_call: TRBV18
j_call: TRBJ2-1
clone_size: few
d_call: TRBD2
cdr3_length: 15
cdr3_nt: TGTGCCAGCTCACCACCGGGGGGGAGAGACAATGAGCAGTTCTTC
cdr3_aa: CASSPPGGRDNEQFF

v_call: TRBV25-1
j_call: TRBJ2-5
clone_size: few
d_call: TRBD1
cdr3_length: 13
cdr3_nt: TGTGCCAGCACTGGGACAGGGAAGGAGACCCAGTACTTC
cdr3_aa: CASTGTGKETQYF

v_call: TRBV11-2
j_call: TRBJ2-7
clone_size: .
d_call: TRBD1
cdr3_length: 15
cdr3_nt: TGTGCCAGCAGCTCGGGACAGCCCGGCTCCTACGAGCAGTACTTC
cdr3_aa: CASSSGQPGSYEQYF

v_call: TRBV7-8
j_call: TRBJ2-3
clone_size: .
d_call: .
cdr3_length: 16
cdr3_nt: TGTGCCAGCAGCTTATTTTTCGGCGGGCGCACAGATACGCAGTATTTT
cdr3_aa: CASSLFFGGRTDTQYF